These 22 T cell receptor beta chains came from one sample sequenced in a study of OX40 agonist ivuxolimab in advanced cancers. TCRdb's copy holds only in-frame clones and misses some; the assay was immunoSEQ multiplex PCR. The repertoire holds tens of thousands of clones, around 88% seen once, with just over 0.75% in the top ten. The sequenced sample was CD4+ or CD8+ T cells sorted from blood, obtained in a trial of the OX40 agonist ivuxolimab. These TCRs come from an adult with an advanced solid tumor such as melanoma, head and neck, liver or kidney cancer.

This chain joins TRBV6-5 and TRBJ1-1, with D maybe TRBD1 (5 bases). The CDR3 runs 14 residues. Germline CDR1 reads MNHEY; CDR2 reads SVGAGI. Trimming took 6 bases from V and 1 from J, leaving 12 bases between them. DNA of the CDR3: TGTGCCAGCAGCGGGGGGTACAGGAACACTGAAGCTTTCTTT. It codes for CASSGGYRNTEAFF.

The genes are TRBV19 and TRBJ1-5, with TRBD1 matching over 8 bases. CDR3 length: 14 amino acids. The germline CDR1 and CDR2 sequences are LNHDA and SQIVND (reference sequence). Trimming took 11 bases from V and 3 from J; bases not matched to a gene: 9. The DNA for the CDR3 is TGTGCCTGCAAAGGACAGGGAGACAATCAGCCCCAGCATTTT. Residues: CACKGQGDNQPQHF.

This clone was counted once. V and J are TRBV5-1 and TRBJ2-1, with 9 positions matching TRBD2. The V gene's germline CDR1 is SGHRS and CDR2 YFSETQ. This CDR3 is built from 15 residues. V was clipped by 0 bases and J by 7 bases; unmatched bases: 5. The chain's CDR3 is CASSLAAGGRNEQFF. The CDR3 bases are TGCGCCAGCAGCTTGGCAGCGGGAGGTAGGAATGAGCAGTTCTTC.

J is TRBJ2-3 and V is TRBV7-8; D is uncertain. CDR1 is SGHVS and CDR2 is FQNEAQ in the germline V gene. This CDR3 contains 14 residues. V was clipped by 0 bases and J by 6 bases, with 10 bases between them. In DNA form, the CDR3 reads TGTGCCAGCAGCTTAGCGGGCAGCGAGGATACGCAGTATTTT. Residues: CASSLAGSEDTQYF. Together with reference TRBV7-8 and TRBJ2-3, the CDR3 gives the full variable domain: GAGVSQSPRYKVAKRGQDVALRCDPISGHVSLFWYQQALGQGPEFLTYFQNEAQLDKSGLPSDRFFAERPEGSVSTLKIQRTQQEDSAVYLCASSLAGSEDTQYFGPGTRLTVL.

The genes are TRBV30 and TRBJ1-4; tentative D call: TRBD1 (5 bases). Germline V gives CDR1 GTSNPN, CDR2 SVGIG (reference sequence). The CDR3 loop spans 16 amino acids. The CDR3 sequence is CVLKMHSGGVGEKLFF. The CDR3 nucleotides are TGTGTCCTGAAAATGCATTCAGGAGGGGTTGGTGAAAAACTGTTTTTT.

A note on this clone: Other DNA sequences in this specimen translate into the identical CDR3. The J gene is TRBJ1-5, the V gene TRBV19; 8 bases fit TRBD1. V lost 5 bases to trimming and J lost 13 bases; unmatched junction nucleotides: 10. The CDR3 loop spans 13 amino acids. CDR1 LNHDA and CDR2 SQIVND come from the germline V gene (reference sequence). The CDR3 region has the DNA TGTGCCAGTAGTTTGGACAGGGCGGGGCCTCAGCATTTT. Translating gives CASSLDRAGPQHF.

This clone has just one count. V and J are TRBV7-2 and TRBJ2-7; maybe TRBD1 (6 bases). CDR3 length: 15 residues. The germline CDR1 and CDR2 sequences are SGHTA and FQGNSA. Trimming took off 5 bases at V and 1 base at J, with 15 bases between the two ends. Written as DNA, the CDR3 is TGTGCCAGCAGCGCGGACAGTTGGGGTTCCTACGAGCAGTACTTC. This sequence encodes CASSADSWGSYEQYF.

The chain is built from TRBV29-1 and TRBJ2-7; 7 bases map to TRBD2. Germline-derived CDR1 and CDR2 are SQVTM and ANQGSEA. With V trimmed by 6 bases and J by 9 bases, 14 bases remained unmatched. The CDR3 covers 13 residues. In DNA form, the CDR3 reads TGCAGCGTCCAAAGGGAGGGATTACGTGTGCAGTACTTC. Translated: CSVQREGLRVQYF.

The chain combines TRBV10-3 with TRBJ2-5, with 7 bases matching TRBD1. Germline trimming cut 6 bases from V and 4 bases from J; bases unmatched to any gene: 5. CDR1 and CDR2 (germline): ENHRY, SYGVKD. The CDR3 has 13 amino acids. The chain's CDR3 is CAISARDRETQYF. CDR3 DNA: TGTGCCATCAGCGCTCGGGACAGAGAGACCCAGTACTTC.

This chain joins TRBV2 and TRBJ1-2; TRBD1 matches at 12 bases. Germline V gene data show CDR1 as SNHLY and CDR2 as FYNNEI. V lost 7 bases and J lost 3; bases outside the gene matches: 3. The CDR3 runs 14 residues. The CDR3 DNA follows: TGTGCCAGCATGGGACAGGGGGCTTACTATGGCTACACCTTC. Translated, it gives CASMGQGAYYGYTF.

Here the CDR3 DNA reads TGTGCCATCAGTGAAAGGGCCGAGCAGTTCTTC. Its translation: CAISERAEQFF. The V and J genes are TRBV10-3 and TRBJ2-1; no reliable D call. This CDR3 has 11 amino acids. V was pared by 3 bases and J by 10 bases, with 7 bases between. Germline lookup yields CDR1 ENHRY and CDR2 SYGVKD.

V is TRBV9 and J is TRBJ1-2; TRBD1 agrees at 7 bases. The ends lost 3 bases at V and 4 bases at J; junction bases unmatched: 12. The CDR3 consists of 16 residues. Looked up from germline, CDR1 is SGDLS and CDR2 is YYNGEE. The DNA for the CDR3 is TGTGCCAGCAGCGATGTCCGGGACAGAGTTAGCTATGGCTACACCTTC. Translating gives CASSDVRDRVSYGYTF.

The chain uses TRBV5-1 and TRBJ2-3; TRBD2 aligns across 10 bases. There are 15 residues in the CDR3. The germline V gene encodes CDR1 SGHRS and CDR2 YFSETQ. V lost 4 bases and J lost 2; bases outside the gene matches: 4. The CDR3 sequence is CASSRTSGYTDTQYF. The CDR3 nucleotides read TGCGCCAGCAGCCGGACTAGCGGTTACACAGATACGCAGTATTTT.

This clone has just a few counts. V gene TRBV5-6 combines with J gene TRBJ1-3; D remains unclear. The CDR3 consists of 12 residues. Germline assignment: CDR1 SGHDT and CDR2 YYEEEE. Trimming took off 1 base at V and 7 bases at J, with 6 bases between the two ends. The CDR3 loop is CASSLTSNTIYF. The CDR3 DNA is TGTGCCAGCAGCTTGACATCCAACACCATATATTTT.

Points on this clone: Other DNA sequences in the sample encode the same CDR3. This sequence joins TRBV29-1 and TRBJ1-1, with D hard to call. V lost 5 bases and J lost 1, with 5 bases in between. Germline V lookup: CDR1 SQVTM, CDR2 ANQGSEA. The CDR3 contains 11 residues. Here the CDR3 reads CSVLTNTEAFF. CDR3 nucleotide sequence: TGCAGCGTTTTGACGAACACTGAAGCTTTCTTT.

The chain has TRBV25-1 and TRBJ2-7, with D perhaps matching TRBD2 (5 bases). The CDR3 runs 12 residues. Deletions cut 7 bases from V and 1 base from J, with 8 bases between. CDR1 and CDR2 (germline): MGHDK, SYGVNS. As DNA, the CDR3 is TGTGCCAGCACCCGGGGATCCTACGAGCAGTACTTC. Its translation: CASTRGSYEQYF.

The rearrangement joins TRBV6-6 to TRBJ1-2; TRBD1 matches at 9 bases. The CDR3 consists of 15 residues. The V segment lost 5 bases and the J segment 4 bases; nucleotides outside the gene matches: 8. Per the germline V gene, CDR1 is MNHNY and CDR2 is SVGAGI (reference sequence). CDR3 DNA sequence: TGTGCCAGCAGTCTACAGGGGGCAGACCTCTATGGCTACACCTTC. Translation gives CASSLQGADLYGYTF.

This chain connects TRBV10-3 to TRBJ1-5; 8 bases agree with TRBD1. The V segment lost 4 bases and the J segment 7 bases; nucleotides outside the gene matches: 6. Germline loops: CDR1 ENHRY, CDR2 SYGVKD. The CDR3 loop spans 14 amino acids. CDR3 in DNA: TGTGCCATCAGTGGGACAGGGACCAACCAGCCCCAGCATTTT. Its translation is CAISGTGTNQPQHF.

The CDR3 DNA reads TGTGCCAGTAGTATAGAGGGCGGAAACATTCAGTACTTC. This codes for CASSIEGGNIQYF. The rearrangement joins TRBV19 to TRBJ2-4; D is ambiguous. The CDR3 covers 13 residues. CDR1 is LNHDA and CDR2 is SQIVND in the germline V gene (reference sequence). V lost 0 bases to trimming and J lost 6 bases, with 6 bases between them.

Here the CDR3 DNA reads TGCGCCAGCAGCCCCGAGGGATACACTGAAGCTTTCTTT. It codes for CASSPEGYTEAFF. The V and J genes are TRBV5-1 and TRBJ1-1; D not certain. CDR3 length equals 13 residues. Germline V lookup: CDR1 SGHRS, CDR2 YFSETQ. V was clipped by 4 bases and J by 3 bases, with 10 bases between them. Drawing the rest from reference TRBV5-1 and TRBJ1-1, the complete variable domain is KAGVTQTPRYLIKTRGQQVTLSCSPISGHRSVSWYQQTPGQGLQFLFEYFSETQRNKGNFPGRFSGRQFSNSRSEMNVSTLELGDSALYLCASSPEGYTEAFFGQGTRLTVV.

This sequence joins TRBV5-4 and TRBJ2-5; maybe TRBD2 (7 bases). V lost 0 bases to trimming and J lost 4 bases, with 10 bases between them. CDR3 length: 14 amino acids. Germline CDR1 SGHNT, CDR2 YYREEE (reference sequence). This chain's CDR3 is CASSLVGGGETQYF. CDR3 nucleotides: TGTGCCAGCAGCTTGGTAGGGGGGGGAGAGACCCAGTACTTC.

The rearrangement joins TRBV7-2 to TRBJ2-5, with D possibly TRBD2 on 6 matching bases. The length of the CDR3 is 14 residues. The germline V gene has CDR1 SGHTA and CDR2 FQGNSA. Deletions cut 5 bases from V and 0 bases from J, with 10 bases between. The CDR3 DNA reads as TGTGCCAGCAGCCGGGGGACGGACCAAGAGACCCAGTACTTC. As protein: CASSRGTDQETQYF.